This T cell receptor beta chain stems from a study of control samples from healthy donors and cancer patients (dated by TCRdb to the early 2020s). Regarding this clone: It lacks a known antigen. No much larger clone is present one base from it, and per-base qualities are unavailable.

Libraries were made using the immunoSEQ multiplex PCR assay. Not all clones reach the TCRdb copy of this immuneACCESS table, which keeps in-frame sequences only. Checked studies attribute under half of the gap to unresolved V genes and leave the rest unexplained. Within this sample are tens of thousands of clones, with approximately 95% of them counted one time only. The ten biggest clones cover 1.5% to 2% of the sample. The CDR3 contains 17 residues, cysteine and phenylalanine counted. The entry retains the CDR3 DNA only, 51 bases that are in frame from base 1. CDR1 is given as SGDLS and CDR2 as YYNGEE, both from the germline V gene. V lost 1 base and J lost 2 bases; the stretch between them is 18 bases long.

Sequenced sample: blood. This TCR derives from a woman in her 30s in good health. The chain is encoded by TRBV9 joined to TRBJ2-5; the D gene is possibly TRBD1, with 6 bases matching. The base sequence is TGTGCCAGCAGCGTATCTGCCAGCCGGACAGTGCAAGAGACCCAGTACTTC. This yields the protein CASSVSASRTVQETQYF.